The 5 T cell receptor beta chains listed next were all sequenced from one sample in a study of blood T cell repertoires in COVID-19. Generated by immunoSEQ multiplex PCR, the TCRdb table keeps only in-frame clones and is missing some. The sample consists of tens of thousands of clones, 85% to 90% of them appearing once. The sample was peripheral blood. The source of these receptors is a woman aged 80 or over with active or convalescent COVID-19.

This chain uses TRBV14 with TRBJ1-1; no reliable D call. In germline, CDR1 is SGHDN, CDR2 FVKESK. CDR3 length: 13 amino acids. With 3 bases removed from V and 3 bases from J, the gap between germline ends came to 8 bases. CDR3: CASSQSMDTEAFF. Here the CDR3 DNA reads TGTGCCAGCAGCCAGAGCATGGACACTGAAGCTTTCTTT.

This chain connects TRBV6-5 to TRBJ2-7; D perhaps matches TRBD1 (5 bases). In germline, CDR1 is MNHEY, CDR2 SVGAGI. Trimming cost V 8 bases and J 5 bases, with 16 bases left between them. This CDR3 is 13 amino acids long. CDR3 DNA sequence: TGTGCCAGCGGACAATACCCCCTAAACGAGCAGTACTTC. It translates to CASGQYPLNEQYF.

This chain's CDR3 is CASSQWTGTYGYTF. CDR3 sequence (DNA): TGTGCCAGCAGCCAATGGACAGGGACCTATGGCTACACCTTC. The chain couples TRBV3-1 (or the pseudogene TRBV3-2) to TRBJ1-2, with TRBD1 matching 8 bases. V trimming: 2 bases; J trimming: 4 bases; junction bases outside the gene matches: 3. This CDR3 has 14 amino acids. Germline V gives CDR1 LGHDT, CDR2 YNNKEL (reference sequence).

The chain is built from TRBV25-1 and TRBJ2-5; 10 bases are a match to TRBD2. V shed 4 bases, J shed 7 bases, and the junction held 9 bases outside the gene matches. The CDR3 is made up of 15 amino acids. Germline CDR1 and CDR2: MGHDK and SYGVNS. CDR3 sequence: CASSVLAGDFGTQYF. CDR3 DNA sequence: TGTGCCAGCAGTGTCCTAGCGGGAGATTTTGGGACCCAGTACTTC.

The chain links TRBV5-1 to TRBJ2-2; 11 bases match TRBD2. The germline CDR1 and CDR2 sequences are SGHRS and YFSETQ. V was clipped by 4 bases and J by 2 bases; unmatched bases: 4. The CDR3 sequence is 16 residues long. The CDR3 here is CASSIGLAGNTGELFF. The DNA for the CDR3 is TGCGCCAGCAGCATTGGACTAGCGGGCAACACCGGGGAGCTGTTTTTT.